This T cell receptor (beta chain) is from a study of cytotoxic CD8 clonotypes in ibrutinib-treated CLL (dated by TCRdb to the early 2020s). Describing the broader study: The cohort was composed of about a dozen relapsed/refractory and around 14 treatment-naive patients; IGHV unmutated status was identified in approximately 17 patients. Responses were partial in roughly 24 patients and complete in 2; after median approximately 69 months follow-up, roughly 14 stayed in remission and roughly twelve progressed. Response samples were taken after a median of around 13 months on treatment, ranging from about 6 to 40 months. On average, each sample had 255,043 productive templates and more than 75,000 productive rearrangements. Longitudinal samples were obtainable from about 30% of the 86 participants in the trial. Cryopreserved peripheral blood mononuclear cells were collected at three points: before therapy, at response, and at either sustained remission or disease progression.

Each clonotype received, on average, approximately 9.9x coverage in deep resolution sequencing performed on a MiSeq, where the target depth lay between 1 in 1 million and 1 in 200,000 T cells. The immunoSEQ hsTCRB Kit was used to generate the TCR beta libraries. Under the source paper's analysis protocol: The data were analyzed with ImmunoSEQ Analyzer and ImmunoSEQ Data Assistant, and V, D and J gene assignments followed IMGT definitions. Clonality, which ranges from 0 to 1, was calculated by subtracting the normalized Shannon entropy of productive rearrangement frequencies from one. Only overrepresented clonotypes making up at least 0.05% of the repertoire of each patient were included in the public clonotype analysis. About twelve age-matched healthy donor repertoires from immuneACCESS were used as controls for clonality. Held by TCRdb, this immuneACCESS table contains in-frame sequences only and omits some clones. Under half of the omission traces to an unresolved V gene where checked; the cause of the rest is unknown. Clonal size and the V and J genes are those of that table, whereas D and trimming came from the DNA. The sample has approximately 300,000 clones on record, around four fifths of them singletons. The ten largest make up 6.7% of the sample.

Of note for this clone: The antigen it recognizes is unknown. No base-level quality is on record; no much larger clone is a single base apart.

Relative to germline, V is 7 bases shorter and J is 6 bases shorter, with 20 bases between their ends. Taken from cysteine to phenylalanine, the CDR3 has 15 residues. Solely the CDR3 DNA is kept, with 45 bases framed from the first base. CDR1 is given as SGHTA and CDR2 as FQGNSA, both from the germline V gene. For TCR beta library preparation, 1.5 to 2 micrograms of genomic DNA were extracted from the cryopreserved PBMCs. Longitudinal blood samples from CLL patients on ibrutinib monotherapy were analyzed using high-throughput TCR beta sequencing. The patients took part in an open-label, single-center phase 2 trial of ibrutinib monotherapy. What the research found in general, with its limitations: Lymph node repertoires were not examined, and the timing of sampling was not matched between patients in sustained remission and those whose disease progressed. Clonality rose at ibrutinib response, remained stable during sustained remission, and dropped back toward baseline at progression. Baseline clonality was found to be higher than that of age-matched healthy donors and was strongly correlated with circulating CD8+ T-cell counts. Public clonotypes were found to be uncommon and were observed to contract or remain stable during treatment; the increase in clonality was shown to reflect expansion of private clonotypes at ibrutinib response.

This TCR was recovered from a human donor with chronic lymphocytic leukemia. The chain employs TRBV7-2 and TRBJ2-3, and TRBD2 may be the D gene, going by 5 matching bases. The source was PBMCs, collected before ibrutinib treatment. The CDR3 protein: CASTPQAGSLDTQYF. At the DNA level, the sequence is TGTGCCAGCACTCCTCAGGCGGGCAGTCTTGATACGCAGTATTTT.